Below are 25 T cell receptor beta chains sequenced from a single sample in a study of shared clonotypes between healthy human individuals. TCRdb keeps only in-frame clones here, not all; method: immunoSEQ multiplex PCR. The table lists over a million clones, about 96% of them singletons, with 1% to 1.5% in the top ten. The sample taken for sequencing was naive CD4+ T cells sorted from blood. Noted subset: CD45RA+ positively selected. The source is a man aged 25-45 years in good health.

The chain has TRBV30 and TRBJ1-2; D is perhaps TRBD1 (5 bases). The CDR3 is 12 residues long. Per the germline V gene, CDR1 is GTSNPN and CDR2 is SVGIG (reference sequence). V was shortened by 4 bases and J by 5 bases, with 11 bases between the two germline ends. This CDR3 reads CAWTDRQYGYTF. The CDR3 coding sequence is TGTGCCTGGACGGATAGACAGTATGGCTACACCTTC.

The chain is built from TRBV19 and TRBJ1-5; D unclear. V was trimmed by 7 bases and J by 0 bases, leaving 7 bases between them. There are 13 residues in the CDR3. Germline V gives CDR1 LNHDA, CDR2 SQIVND (reference sequence). CDR3 protein: CASKAYSNQPQHF. The DNA of the CDR3 is TGTGCCAGTAAGGCCTATAGCAATCAGCCCCAGCATTTT.

This rearrangement joins TRBV7-2 to TRBJ2-7; TRBD1 agrees at 9 bases. The V segment lost 3 bases and the J segment 3 bases; nucleotides outside the gene matches: 9. The CDR3 consists of 16 residues. Germline CDR1 reads SGHTA; CDR2 reads FQGNSA. In DNA form, the CDR3 reads TGTGCCAGCAGCTTGGGGAGTGGGACAGGGTACTACGAGCAGTACTTC. Translated: CASSLGSGTGYYEQYF.

This sequence joins TRBV30 and TRBJ2-3; 7 bases are shared with TRBD2. This CDR3 region has 17 residues. Trimming took 5 bases from V and 0 from J; bases not matched to a gene: 14. CDR1 GTSNPN and CDR2 SVGIG come from the germline V gene (reference sequence). The CDR3 nucleotides read TGTGCCTGGGAACGACTAGCCAGACGTCTTAGCACAGATACGCAGTATTTT. Protein product: CAWERLARRLSTDTQYF.

This chain uses TRBV11-2 with TRBJ2-3; maybe TRBD2 (5 bases). The germline V and J ends were trimmed by 2 bases and 0 bases, with 12 bases remaining between them. The CDR3 loop spans 16 amino acids. CDR1 and CDR2 (germline): SGHAT, FQNNGV. CDR3 coding DNA: TGTGCCAGCAGCTTACTTACGACTACTAGCACAGATACGCAGTATTTT. Translation gives CASSLLTTTSTDTQYF. The variable domain in full, completed from reference TRBV11-2 and TRBJ2-3, reads EAGVAQSPRYKIIEKRQSVAFWCNPISGHATLYWYQQILGQGPKLLIQFQNNGVVDDSQLPKDRFSAERLKGVDSTLKIQPAKLEDSAVYLCASSLLTTTSTDTQYFGPGTRLTVL.

The CDR3 region has the DNA TGTGCCAGCAGTAGTATGGGGAGCTCCTACAATGAGCAGTTCTTC. It encodes CASSSMGSSYNEQFF. This sequence joins TRBV6-5 and TRBJ2-1; a weak D match, TRBD2 (5 bases). The CDR3 sequence is 15 residues long. Trimming removed 5 bases at V and 0 bases at J, with 11 bases between. CDR1 MNHEY and CDR2 SVGAGI come from the germline V gene.

The V call is TRBV4-1, the J call TRBJ2-3; weak D call: TRBD2 (5 bases). The CDR3 has 12 residues. The ends were cut back, 2 bases at V and 8 bases at J, with 8 bases in the middle. Germline CDR1 and CDR2: MGHRA and YSYEKL. In nucleotides, the CDR3 is TGCGCCAGCAGCCAACCACTAGGTACGCAGTATTTT. Protein: CASSQPLGTQYF.

As concerns this clone: Other DNA sequences in this sample translate to the same CDR3. The rearrangement uses TRBV7-2 and TRBJ2-3; a weak D match, TRBD1 (6 bases). The CDR3 has 14 amino acids. Germline values: CDR1 SGHTA, CDR2 FQGNSA. Trimming removed 3 bases at V and 1 base at J, with 8 bases between. CDR3 residues: CASSLSGGTDTQYF. CDR3 coding DNA: TGTGCCAGCAGCTTGTCAGGGGGCACAGATACGCAGTATTTT. Full variable domain (missing parts from reference TRBV7-2 and TRBJ2-3): GAGVSQSPSNKVTEKGKDVELRCDPISGHTALYWYRQSLGQGLEFLIYFQGNSAPDKSGLPSDRFSAERTGGSVSTLTIQRTQQEDSAVYLCASSLSGGTDTQYFGPGTRLTVL.

This chain links TRBV19 with TRBJ2-5, with 9 bases fitting TRBD1. The germline CDR1 and CDR2 sequences are LNHDA and SQIVND (reference sequence). V shed 6 bases and J 2 bases; nucleotides not matched to a gene: 10. The CDR3 spans 16 residues. CDR3 sequence (DNA): TGTGCCAGTAGCACCCGGACAGGGGTAAGTCAAGAGACCCAGTACTTC. Amino acids: CASSTRTGVSQETQYF.

This chain connects TRBV28 to TRBJ1-4, with unresolved D. The CDR3 consists of 14 residues. V gave up 3 bases and J gave up 2 bases, with 7 bases separating them. CDR1 is MDHEN and CDR2 is SYDVKM in the germline V gene. As DNA, the CDR3 is TGTGCCAGCAGTTTGTCGGATACTAATGAAAAACTGTTTTTT. This gives the protein CASSLSDTNEKLFF.

The chain is built from TRBV28 and TRBJ1-1; 11 positions match TRBD1. Trimming at V came to 8 bases and at J to 1 base, leaving 3 bases not matched to a gene. Germline CDR1 and CDR2: MDHEN and SYDVKM. This CDR3 has 14 amino acids. In DNA form, the CDR3 reads TGTGCCAGCCGTGGACAGGGGGCGAACACTGAAGCTTTCTTT. Translating gives CASRGQGANTEAFF.

The chain carries TRBV11-2 and TRBJ2-7; maybe TRBD2 (5 bases). V lost 0 bases to trimming and J lost 9 bases, with 9 bases between them. Germline CDR1 and CDR2: SGHAT and FQNNGV. The CDR3 is made up of 12 amino acids. DNA of the CDR3: TGTGCCAGCAGCTTAGAATCGGGAACGCAGTACTTC. This gives the protein CASSLESGTQYF.

The V gene is TRBV5-6, the J gene TRBJ2-1; TRBD2 might be the D (5 bases). Germline values: CDR1 SGHDT, CDR2 YYEEEE. V was trimmed by 3 bases and J by 0 bases, leaving 10 bases between them. The CDR3 has 15 amino acids. The CDR3 DNA reads TGTGCCAGCAGCTGGACTTCAAGCTCCTACAATGAGCAGTTCTTC. Protein: CASSWTSSSYNEQFF.

This clone is a singleton in its sample. The same CDR3 is also encoded by other DNA sequences in this sample. In DNA, the CDR3 is TGTGCCAGCTCACCAGCGGGGGACTCCTACGAGCAGTACTTC. It encodes CASSPAGDSYEQYF. The chain is built from TRBV18 and TRBJ2-7; TRBD2 matches 7 bases. The ends lost 2 bases at V and 0 bases at J; junction bases unmatched: 1. Germline V gives CDR1 KGHSH, CDR2 LQKENI. The CDR3 length is 14 residues.

This clone was observed once. The rearrangement uses TRBV7-8 and TRBJ1-5, with D unclear. V lost 3 bases and J 4 bases, leaving 7 bases between the germline ends. CDR1 and CDR2 (germline): SGHVS, FQNEAQ. The CDR3 has 13 amino acids. The CDR3 here is CASSFGPNQPQHF. The CDR3 bases are TGTGCCAGCAGCTTCGGTCCTAATCAGCCCCAGCATTTT.

The chain uses TRBV7-8 and TRBJ1-2; D might be TRBD1 (5 bases). Germline V gene lookup returns CDR1 SGHVS and CDR2 FQNEAQ. The V end was cut by 1 base, the J end by 6 bases, with 15 bases between. This CDR3 has 15 amino acids. The CDR3 sequence is CASSLGTPQGDGYTF. CDR3 DNA sequence: TGTGCCAGCAGCTTAGGGACACCCCAAGGGGATGGCTACACCTTC.

The rearrangement uses TRBV11-2 and TRBJ2-1; D possibly corresponds to TRBD2 (5 bases). The germline V and J ends were trimmed by 0 bases and 8 bases, with 11 bases remaining between them. Per the germline V gene, CDR1 is SGHAT and CDR2 is FQNNGV. The CDR3 has 14 residues. The CDR3 DNA sequence: TGTGCCAGCAGCTTAGAACTAGTAAGAGATGAGCAGTTCTTC. Its translation: CASSLELVRDEQFF.

Of note for this clone: Other DNA sequences in this specimen translate into the identical CDR3. This chain connects TRBV5-4 to TRBJ2-7; no reliable D call. Germline CDR1 reads SGHNT; CDR2 reads YYREEE (reference sequence). The CDR3 loop spans 13 amino acids. V shed 1 base and J shed 4 bases, with 9 bases lying between them. The CDR3 sequence: CASSLSPSYEQYF. In DNA form, the CDR3 reads TGTGCCAGCAGCTTGTCACCTTCGTACGAGCAGTACTTC.

The chain couples TRBV28 to TRBJ1-1; D possibly corresponds to TRBD1 (5 bases). Looked up from germline, CDR1 is MDHEN and CDR2 is SYDVKM. Between the trimmed V and J ends, which lost 3 bases and 3 bases, there was a span of 20 bases. CDR3 length equals 17 residues. DNA for the CDR3: TGTGCCAGCAGTTTGCTGGGGGTCCCTCTCGGGGACACTGAAGCTTTCTTT. Translation gives CASSLLGVPLGDTEAFF.

The chain uses TRBV14 and TRBJ1-4; TRBD1 is a possible D gene (6 bases). Trimming stripped 6 bases from V and 8 bases from J, with 10 bases between. The germline gives CDR1 SGHDN, CDR2 FVKESK. This CDR3 comprises 12 residues. The CDR3 here is CASRAGAEKLFF. CDR3 coding DNA: TGTGCCAGCAGGGCAGGGGCAGAAAAACTGTTTTTT.

CDR3: CASSPLGIPGELFF. Written as DNA, the CDR3 is TGCGCCAGCAGCCCCCTCGGGATCCCCGGGGAGCTGTTTTTT. The chain links TRBV5-1 to TRBJ2-2; weak D call: TRBD2 (5 bases). The CDR3 has 14 residues. The V gene's germline CDR1 is SGHRS and CDR2 YFSETQ. V shed 4 bases and J shed 6 bases, with 13 bases lying between them.

This chain joins TRBV6-4 and TRBJ2-1, with D possibly TRBD2 on 6 matching bases. CDR3 length: 13 amino acids. Trimming took 6 bases from V and 9 from J, leaving 15 bases between them. Germline lookup yields CDR1 MRHNA and CDR2 SNTAGT. The CDR3 region has the DNA TGTGCCAGCAGATTGGAGGGGTACGGTGAGCAGTTCTTC. This encodes CASRLEGYGEQFF.

The genes are TRBV28 and TRBJ1-1, with unresolved D. Germline values: CDR1 MDHEN, CDR2 SYDVKM. Trimming shortened V by 5 bases and J by 7 bases, and 11 bases separated the two germline ends. The CDR3 contains 12 residues. This CDR3 reads CASSPRAVEAFF. The CDR3 DNA sequence: TGTGCCAGCAGTCCGAGGGCCGTTGAAGCTTTCTTT.

This clone appeared once. The chain recombines TRBV10-3 with TRBJ2-1; the match to TRBD2 covers 12 bases. Germline V CDR1 and CDR2: ENHRY, SYGVKD. This CDR3 has 16 amino acids. With V trimmed by 4 bases and J by 8 bases, 9 bases remained unmatched. The CDR3 nucleotides read TGTGCCATCAGTGGACTAGCGGGAGCGGTAGTGGATGAGCAGTTCTTC. Translating gives CAISGLAGAVVDEQFF.

The V call is TRBV12-5, the J call TRBJ1-1; D is uncertain. Germline V gene lookup returns CDR1 LGHNT and CDR2 FRNRAP. CDR3 length equals 14 residues. The V and J ends lost 3 bases and 0 bases respectively, with 8 bases between them. CDR3 sequence: CASGFRGLNTEAFF. DNA of the CDR3: TGTGCTAGTGGTTTTCGAGGATTGAACACTGAAGCTTTCTTT.